This T cell receptor (beta chain) was observed in a study of regulatory T cells in long-lasting Graves disease. This clonotype has a handful of counts. Time point here: persistent/refractory GD, antithyroid drugs over 5 years with positive TRAb. The TCR library was made from RNA extracted from PBMCs. The germline CDR1 and CDR2 sequences are SGHDN and FVKESK. The CDR3 is 15 amino acids. Trimming left V 0 bases short and J 6 bases short, with 15 bases between. iRepertoire HTBI primers and Arm-PCR of CDR3 regions built TCR beta libraries. TCRdb analysed the multiplex PCR reads with MiXCR anew, one entry per CDR3 protein. The sample gives some 440,000 distinct CDR3 sequences, less than 25% of which show up once; approximately 7.8% is in the top ten.

The sequence derives from a female donor with Graves disease. The sample in question was peripheral blood mononuclear cells (PBMCs), obtained when the disease was refractory, from a patient treated with antithyroid drugs. The rearrangement links TRBV14 to TRBJ2-7, with D unresolved. Here the CDR3 reads CASSQEGLGMREQYF. The CDR3 DNA follows: TGTGCCAGCAGCCAAGAAGGGTTAGGGATGCGCGAGCAGTACTTC. The whole variable domain, remainder taken from reference TRBV14 and TRBJ2-7, is EAGVTQFPSHSVIEKGQTVTLRCDPISGHDNLYWYRRVMGKEIKFLLHFVKESKQDESGMPNNRFLAERTGGTYSTLKVQPAELEDSGVYFCASSQEGLGMREQYFGPGTRLTVT.